The 2 T cell receptor beta chains reported below all come from one sample, sequenced in a study of T cell responses to AZD1222 COVID-19 vaccine. Method: immunoSEQ multiplex PCR; TCRdb's copy keeps in-frame clones and lacks some. The sample has about 72,000 clones; over 75% are singletons. Source: peripheral blood, taken on day 0 of AZD1222 vaccination. These receptors originate from an adult in good health.

The chain couples TRBV4-3 to TRBJ1-3, with TRBD1 as a possible D gene (5 bases). The CDR3 runs 14 residues. V lost 4 bases to trimming and J lost 0 bases, with 7 bases between them. Germline V CDR1 and CDR2: LGHNA, YSLEER. For the CDR3, the DNA is TGCGCCAGCAGCCTCGGGGGCTCTGGAAACACCATATATTTT. Translation: CASSLGGSGNTIYF.

V gene TRBV7-2 combines with J gene TRBJ2-1, with 7 bases lining up with TRBD2. Germline assignment: CDR1 SGHTA and CDR2 FQGNSA. The CDR3 loop spans 14 amino acids. The trim removed 8 bases at V and 1 base at J, leaving 5 bases unmatched. CDR3 region: CASQSGGSYNEQFF. CDR3 nucleotides: TGTGCCAGCCAATCGGGGGGTTCCTACAATGAGCAGTTCTTC.